One and the same sample provided the 8 T cell receptor beta chains below, sequenced in a study of cytomegalovirus exposure and HLA in healthy donors. The study ran its PCR with 60 Vbeta and 13 Jbeta primers. The data were produced by immunoSEQ multiplex PCR, yet TCRdb's version contains in-frame clones alone and is incomplete. The table shows approximately 89,000 clones, with 85% occurring only once. Sequences were obtained from PBMCs. These receptors came from a man aged 35-49 years in good health and CMV-seropositive.

The V and J genes are TRBV4-2 and TRBJ1-3; 7 positions agree with TRBD1. The trim removed 0 bases at V and 6 bases at J, leaving 5 bases unmatched. Germline V gene data show CDR1 as LGHNA and CDR2 as YNFKEQ. CDR3 size: 15 residues. The DNA of the CDR3 is TGTGCCAGCAGCCAAGACCCCGGGACAGTAAACACCATATATTTT. This gives the protein CASSQDPGTVNTIYF.

V and J are TRBV13 and TRBJ2-7, with 9 positions matching TRBD1. CDR1 and CDR2 from the germline V gene are PRHDT and FYEKMQ (reference sequence). The CDR3 runs 15 residues. V lost 5 bases, J lost 3 bases, and 8 bases stayed unmatched. CDR3 protein: CASSRPGQGNYEQYF. In nucleotides, the CDR3 is TGTGCCAGCAGCAGACCGGGACAGGGAAACTACGAGCAGTACTTC.

The rearrangement uses TRBV7-3 and TRBJ2-2, with 12 bases aligning to TRBD2. V lost 5 bases, J lost 8 bases, and 6 bases stayed unmatched. The CDR3 is 15 amino acids. Germline assignment: CDR1 SGHTA and CDR2 FQGTGA. This CDR3 is CASSPTTSGSGELFF. The DNA of the CDR3 is TGTGCCAGCAGCCCTACGACTAGCGGGAGTGGGGAGCTGTTTTTT.

This sequence joins TRBV21-1 and TRBJ2-7; the table names TRBD2, a call not compared with the DNA. TRBV21-1 is a documented pseudogene. The CDR3 runs to 21 residues. The CDR3 sequence is CASSNDGRCGGRAPQYYEQYF. The DNA of the CDR3 is TGTGCCAGCAGCAATGATGGGCGGTGCGGCGGGAGGGCTCCACAGTACTACGAGCAGTACTTC.

This CDR3 is CASSETGHPIPSTQYF. CDR3 bases: TGTGCCAGCAGCGAAACGGGACACCCCATTCCAAGTACGCAGTATTTT. The rearrangement uses TRBV7-8 and TRBJ2-3, with D maybe TRBD1 (6 bases). Looked up from germline, CDR1 is SGHVS and CDR2 is FQNEAQ. The CDR3 runs to 16 residues. Trimming left V 5 bases short and J 8 bases short, with 23 bases between.

The chain combines TRBV6-5 with TRBJ1-2; D gene unclear. The CDR3 loop spans 12 amino acids. CDR1 is MNHEY, CDR2 SVGAGI, per germline. The V end was cut by 4 bases, the J end by 8 bases, with 11 bases between. CDR3 residues: CASSSGEDGYTF. The CDR3 nucleotides read TGTGCCAGCAGTTCCGGGGAGGACGGCTACACCTTC.

This sequence joins TRBV19 and TRBJ2-2; the match to TRBD1 covers 7 bases. The V gene end was trimmed by 6 bases and the J gene end by 1 base; junction bases not matched to a gene: 5. CDR1 LNHDA and CDR2 SQIVND come from the germline V gene (reference sequence). The CDR3 is 15 residues long. In DNA form, the CDR3 reads TGTGCCAGTAGACCGACAGGGAGGAACACCGGGGAGCTGTTTTTT. This encodes CASRPTGRNTGELFF.

In the case of this clone: This same CDR3 is encoded by further DNA sequences in the sample. The rearrangement links TRBV2 to TRBJ2-3, with 11 bases lining up with TRBD2. Germline V lookup: CDR1 SNHLY, CDR2 FYNNEI. The CDR3 has 15 amino acids. V shed 5 bases, J shed 1 base, and the junction held 2 bases outside the gene matches. CDR3 region: CASSPTSGGTDTQYF. CDR3 in DNA: TGTGCCAGCAGTCCGACTAGCGGGGGCACAGATACGCAGTATTTT.